The 10 T cell receptor beta chains below come from one sample, sequenced in a study of beta chain features in type 1 diabetes. Expressed TCRB transcripts got sequenced, as all isolated RNA was reverse transcribed. Sequencing used immunoSEQ multiplex PCR; TCRdb keeps in-frame clones, though not all of them. The sample carries 640,000 or so clones, around 15% recorded once. Their target antigens are unknown. Whole-study findings and limits: In all four CD4+ subsets, TCRB CDR3 length was significantly, moderately reduced in type 1 diabetes.

The sequencing sample was made of naive CD4+ T cells from blood. These receptors were taken from a man aged 18 to 30 with type 1 diabetes.

V is TRBV18 and J is TRBJ1-4; weak D call: TRBD1 (5 bases). Germline assignment: CDR1 KGHSH and CDR2 LQKENI. The CDR3 loop spans 15 amino acids. The V and J ends lost 6 bases and 7 bases respectively, with 18 bases between them. This CDR3 reads CASSPRTSRREKLFF. The CDR3 DNA reads TGTGCCAGCTCCCCTCGGACATCAAGGCGTGAAAAACTGTTTTTT.

This clone occurred a few times. The chain joins TRBV18 to TRBJ1-5; tentative D call: TRBD1 (5 bases). The germline V gene encodes CDR1 KGHSH and CDR2 LQKENI. This CDR3 is 17 amino acids long. V lost 4 bases, J lost 3 bases, and 19 bases lay in between. The CDR3 spells CASSLLSTGGNNQPQHF. The CDR3 nucleotides are TGTGCCAGCTCACTACTCTCTACGGGGGGTAACAATCAGCCCCAGCATTTT.

V gene TRBV6-6 combines with J gene TRBJ1-1; 8 positions agree with TRBD1. The CDR3 sequence is 14 residues long. The germline V gene has CDR1 MNHNY and CDR2 SVGAGI (reference sequence). With 2 bases clipped from V and 3 bases from J, the junction kept 2 bases outside the gene matches. CDR3 sequence reads: CASSYTGGDTEAFF. CDR3 in DNA: TGTGCCAGCAGTTACACAGGGGGTGACACTGAAGCTTTCTTT.

The rearrangement joins TRBV10-3 to TRBJ1-1; no firm D call. Germline V gives CDR1 ENHRY, CDR2 SYGVKD. Trimming pared 3 bases from V and 0 bases from J, leaving 14 bases between. The CDR3 is 16 amino acids. CDR3 sequence: CAISERFENLNTEAFF. The CDR3 DNA follows: TGTGCCATCAGTGAAAGGTTTGAGAATTTGAACACTGAAGCTTTCTTT.

The table lists this clone with a few counts. This sequence joins TRBV2 and TRBJ1-4; D remains unclear. V lost 2 bases and J 8 bases, leaving 9 bases between the germline ends. The CDR3 runs to 13 residues. Germline loops: CDR1 SNHLY, CDR2 FYNNEI. The CDR3 coding sequence is TGTGCCAGCAGTGAACAAATGGAGGAAAAACTGTTTTTT. Its translation: CASSEQMEEKLFF.

This clone has just a few counts. The chain employs TRBV7-9 and TRBJ2-7; D is unresolved. This CDR3 region has 14 residues. The ends were cut back, 2 bases at V and 2 bases at J, with 10 bases in the middle. CDR1 is SEHNR and CDR2 is FQNEAQ in the germline V gene (reference sequence). CDR3 residues: CASSLRVGAYEQYF. CDR3 coding DNA: TGTGCCAGCAGCTTACGCGTGGGTGCCTACGAGCAGTACTTC.

The CDR3 bases are TGTGCCAGCTCACCACCGTCAGGGAGTGGCGAGCAGTACTTC. The encoded protein is CASSPPSGSGEQYF. V gene TRBV18 combines with J gene TRBJ2-7; D is perhaps TRBD1 or TRBD2 (5 bases each). Trimming pared 0 bases from V and 6 bases from J, leaving 12 bases between. The CDR3 has 14 amino acids. Per the germline V gene, CDR1 is KGHSH and CDR2 is LQKENI.

The V and J genes are TRBV7-2 and TRBJ2-5, with 12 bases aligning to TRBD2. The germline V gene encodes CDR1 SGHTA and CDR2 FQGNSA. The length of the CDR3 is 19 residues. J was trimmed by 4 bases and V by 4 bases; bases with no gene match: 16. The CDR3 DNA sequence: TGTGCCAGCAGCTCCTCCCTAGCGGGGGGGGTGGGCGGCGGAGAGACCCAGTACTTC. It codes for CASSSSLAGGVGGGETQYF.

V usage is TRBV27 and J usage is TRBJ2-4; possible D gene TRBD2, 5 bases. This CDR3 spans 13 amino acids. V lost 6 bases and J 2 bases, leaving 8 bases between the germline ends. Per the germline V gene, CDR1 is MNHEY and CDR2 is SMNVEV (reference sequence). CDR3 in amino acids: CASSTRPKNIQYF. CDR3 DNA: TGTGCCAGCAGCACTAGACCCAAAAACATTCAGTACTTC.

The gene calls are TRBV5-1 and TRBJ1-1; TRBD1 aligns across 7 bases. CDR3 length: 13 residues. V was clipped by 5 bases and J by 6 bases; unmatched bases: 7. CDR1 is SGHRS and CDR2 is YFSETQ in the germline V gene. CDR3 sequence: CASRVQQGPEAFF. CDR3 DNA sequence: TGCGCCAGCAGGGTGCAACAGGGGCCTGAAGCTTTCTTT.